This T cell receptor beta chain was sequenced during a study of cytomegalovirus exposure and HLA in healthy donors. PCR was performed using 60 Vbeta and 13 Jbeta primers. Some clones are missing from TCRdb's copy, which holds only in-frame ones; the method was immunoSEQ multiplex PCR. The profile shows about 160,000 clones, around 74% of them singletons. As regards this clone: The antigen remains undetermined.

General observations from the study: Earlier results showed most TCR beta V segments being productive about 87% or about 30% of the time.

This CDR3 region has 16 residues. From germline, CDR1 is MRHNA and CDR2 SNTAGT. V trimming: 7 bases; J trimming: 8 bases; junction bases outside the gene matches: 17. This rearrangement joins TRBV6-4 to TRBJ2-1, with 7 positions matching TRBD1. The sequence was obtained from a woman aged 25 to 39 in good health and CMV-seronegative. Sequenced: PBMCs. CDR3 nucleotides: TGTGCCAGCACCCTTACAAAAGGACAGGACATAGATGAGCAGTTCTTC. Its translation is CASTLTKGQDIDEQFF.